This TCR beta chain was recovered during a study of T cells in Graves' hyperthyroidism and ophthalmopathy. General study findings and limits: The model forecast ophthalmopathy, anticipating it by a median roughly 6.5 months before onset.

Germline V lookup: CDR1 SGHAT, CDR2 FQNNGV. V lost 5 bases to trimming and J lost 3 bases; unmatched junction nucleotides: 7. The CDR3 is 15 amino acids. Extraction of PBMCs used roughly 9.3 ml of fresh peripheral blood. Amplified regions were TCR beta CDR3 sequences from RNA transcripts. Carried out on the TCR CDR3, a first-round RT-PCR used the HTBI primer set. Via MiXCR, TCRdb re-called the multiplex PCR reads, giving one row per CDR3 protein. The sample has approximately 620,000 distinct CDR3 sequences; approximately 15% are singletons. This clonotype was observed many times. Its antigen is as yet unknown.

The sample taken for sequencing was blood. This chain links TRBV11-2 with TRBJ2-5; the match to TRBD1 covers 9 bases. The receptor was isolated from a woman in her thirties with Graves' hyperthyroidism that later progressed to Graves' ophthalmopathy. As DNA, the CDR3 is TGTGCCAGCAGCCGCGGACAGGGGAGGAAAGAGACCCAGTACTTC. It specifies CASSRGQGRKETQYF.